This paragraph covers one T cell receptor beta chain sequence. The data originate from a study of blood T cells in healthy people across ages. CDR1 and CDR2 from the germline V gene are MNHNS and SASEGT. V was clipped by 6 bases and J by 3 bases; unmatched bases: 7. The CDR3 length is 15 residues. Through a sample-barcoded 5' primer and a J-beta primer mix, a second PCR was run for roughly 7 to 11 cycles. Via MiXCR, TCRdb re-called the 5' RACE reads, giving one row per CDR3 protein. The data contain some 930,000 distinct CDR3 sequences, almost 30% of them seen just once; the ten biggest clones take up 9.5% to 13%. The same specimen was also included in a second study, on T cells of mothers and their children.

The chain uses TRBV6-1 and TRBJ2-7, with 11 bases that match TRBD1. The sequenced sample was blood. This TCR was recovered from a woman in her forties in good health. CDR3 region: CASRRGTGGHYEQYF. The DNA of the CDR3 is TGTGCCAGCAGGAGGGGGACAGGGGGTCACTACGAGCAGTACTTC.